A selection of T cell receptor beta chains follows, all from one sample in a study of OX40 agonist ivuxolimab in advanced cancers. Sequencing used immunoSEQ multiplex PCR; TCRdb keeps in-frame clones, though not all of them. The sample lists more than 50,000 clones, 65% to 90% occurring once. The sample consisted of CD4+ or CD8+ T cells sorted from blood, taken in a trial of the OX40 agonist ivuxolimab. These receptors were obtained from an adult with an advanced solid tumor such as melanoma, head and neck, liver or kidney cancer. The CDR3 runs from the conserved cysteine through the conserved F or W. The D gene is left open where the match is weak. Expanded clones are given a class, and other clones once, few, many or no size at all.

d_gene: NA
abundance: NA
v_gene: TRBV18
j_gene: TRBJ2-5
CDR3aa: CASSPGVQETQYF
CDR3nt: TGTGCCAGCTCACCAGGGGTGCAAGAGACCCAGTACTTC

d_gene: NA
abundance: NA
v_gene: TRBV14
j_gene: TRBJ2-7
CDR3aa: CASSQQRGRRATTYEQYF
CDR3nt: TGTGCCAGCAGCCAACAACGGGGCAGAAGAGCAACTACCTACGAGCAGTACTTC

d_gene: TRBD1
abundance: NA
v_gene: TRBV19
j_gene: TRBJ2-7
CDR3aa: CASSPGQGSRYEQYF
CDR3nt: TGTGCCAGTTCTCCGGGACAGGGTAGTCGCTACGAGCAGTACTTC

d_gene: TRBD2
abundance: NA
v_gene: TRBV5-1
j_gene: TRBJ2-1
CDR3aa: CASSPGEGTSGSYNEQFF
CDR3nt: TGCGCCAGCAGCCCGGGAGAGGGGACTAGCGGGAGCTACAATGAGCAGTTCTTC

d_gene: NA
abundance: NA
v_gene: TRBV28
j_gene: TRBJ1-1
CDR3aa: CASSLSGRVNTEAFF
CDR3nt: TGTGCCAGCAGTTTATCGGGCAGGGTGAACACTGAAGCTTTCTTT

d_gene: NA
abundance: NA
v_gene: TRBV2
j_gene: TRBJ2-7
CDR3aa: CATRQFSYEQYF
CDR3nt: TGTGCCACTCGACAGTTCTCCTACGAGCAGTACTTC

d_gene: NA
abundance: NA
v_gene: TRBV9
j_gene: TRBJ2-3
CDR3aa: CASSKGGIRDHVGDTQYF
CDR3nt: TGTGCCAGCAGCAAGGGGGGAATTCGGGATCACGTGGGCGATACGCAGTATTTT

d_gene: NA
abundance: NA
v_gene: TRBV7-2
j_gene: TRBJ1-2
CDR3aa: CASSFLGGGYTF
CDR3nt: TGTGCCAGCAGCTTTTTGGGGGGAGGCTACACCTTC

d_gene: NA
abundance: few
v_gene: TRBV4-1
j_gene: TRBJ2-3
CDR3aa: CASSQDVTTGSTDTQYF
CDR3nt: TGCGCCAGCAGCCAAGATGTTACGACGGGGAGCACAGATACGCAGTATTTT

d_gene: NA
abundance: NA
v_gene: TRBV13
j_gene: TRBJ1-2
CDR3aa: CASSYNRDPSTLNYGYTF
CDR3nt: TGTGCCAGCAGCTACAACAGGGATCCCTCTACTCTCAACTATGGCTACACCTTC

d_gene: NA
abundance: NA
v_gene: TRBV5-5
j_gene: TRBJ1-4
CDR3aa: CASSLGGGEKLFF
CDR3nt: TGTGCCAGCAGCTTGGGTGGTGGGGAAAAACTGTTTTTT

d_gene: NA
abundance: NA
v_gene: TRBV12-5
j_gene: TRBJ2-5
CDR3aa: CASGLAGETQYF
CDR3nt: TGTGCTAGTGGTTTAGCGGGCGAGACCCAGTACTTC

d_gene: NA
abundance: once
v_gene: TRBV7-3
j_gene: TRBJ2-1
CDR3aa: CASSSLRSSYNEQFF
CDR3nt: TGTGCCAGCAGTTCTCTAAGGAGCTCCTACAATGAGCAGTTCTTC

d_gene: NA
abundance: once
v_gene: TRBV4-1
j_gene: TRBJ2-3
CDR3aa: CASSQGLLRRGSTDTQYF
CDR3nt: TGCGCCAGCAGCCAAGGCTTACTTCGACGGGGTAGCACAGATACGCAGTATTTT

d_gene: TRBD1
abundance: NA
v_gene: TRBV29-1
j_gene: TRBJ1-1
CDR3aa: CSTRTGKTEAFF
CDR3nt: TGCAGCACTCGGACAGGTAAAACTGAAGCTTTCTTT

d_gene: TRBD1
abundance: once
v_gene: TRBV18
j_gene: TRBJ1-5
CDR3aa: CASSPPPYRGRGQPQHF
CDR3nt: TGTGCCAGCTCACCACCGCCTTACAGGGGGCGCGGGCAGCCCCAGCATTTT

d_gene: NA
abundance: NA
v_gene: TRBV4-1
j_gene: TRBJ1-5
CDR3aa: CASSQDRGAGRQPQHF
CDR3nt: TGCGCCAGCAGCCAAGATCGGGGGGCAGGGAGGCAGCCCCAGCATTTT